Below, 8 T cell receptor beta chains from the same sample are listed, as sequenced in a study of T-cell memory formation after mild COVID-19. TCRdb reanalysed the 5' RACE reads using MiXCR and keeps one entry per CDR3 protein. This table has a few hundred thousand distinct CDR3 sequences, 8% to 10% appearing once. The material sequenced was PBMCs or a T cell subset sorted from them (not recorded which). These receptors came from a man aged 18 to 29 who had mild COVID-19 (a few samples of this study predate the infection). Cell type and time point are not known.

In its sample, this clonotype was seen a few times. This sequence joins TRBV7-6 and TRBJ2-1, with TRBD1 identical over 11 bases. The junction had 4 bases not matched to a gene; V was cut back by 4 bases and J by 8 bases. The CDR3 spans 14 residues. Germline V gene data show CDR1 as SGHVS and CDR2 as FNYEAQ. The CDR3 sequence: CASSSGTGGYEQFF. The CDR3 DNA is TGTGCCAGCAGCTCCGGGACAGGGGGTTATGAGCAGTTCTTC. The entire variable domain, with the rest obtained from reference TRBV7-6 and TRBJ2-1, is as follows: GAGVSQSPRYKVTKRGQDVALRCDPISGHVSLYWYRQALGQGPEFLTYFNYEAQQDKSGLPNDRFSAERPEGSISTLTIQRTEQRDSAMYRCASSSGTGGYEQFFGPGTRLTVL.

In this sample, this clonotype turned up many times. This chain uses TRBV9 with TRBJ1-6; D is unresolved. Germline lookup yields CDR1 SGDLS and CDR2 YYNGEE. Trimming shortened V by 0 bases and J by 4 bases, and 11 bases separated the two germline ends. The CDR3 is made up of 16 amino acids. CDR3 sequence: CASSVAATRYNSPLHF. In DNA, the CDR3 is TGTGCCAGCAGCGTAGCGGCCACCCGATATAATTCACCCCTCCACTTT.

This clonotype came up a few times. The chain recombines TRBV12-3 or TRBV12-4 with TRBJ1-1, with D possibly matching TRBD1 (6 bases). V was clipped by 1 base and J by 7 bases, with 7 bases between them. This CDR3 is 12 amino acids long. The CDR3 sequence: CASSLEGGEAFF. DNA for the CDR3: TGTGCCAGCAGTTTAGAGGGGGGTGAAGCTTTCTTT.

The chain's CDR3 is CASSVTGWETQYF. The CDR3, as DNA: TGTGCCAGCAGCGTTACCGGATGGGAGACCCAGTACTTC. This chain links TRBV9 with TRBJ2-5; D gene unclear. The CDR3 totals 13 residues. CDR1 and CDR2 (germline): SGDLS, YYNGEE. The germline V and J ends were trimmed by 2 bases and 5 bases, with 10 bases remaining between them.

This clonotype was counted only a few times. J is TRBJ2-5 and V is TRBV7-9; D is perhaps TRBD1 (6 bases). V lost 7 bases, J lost 3 bases, and 12 bases lay in between. This CDR3 contains 13 residues. CDR1 and CDR2 (germline): SEHNR, FQNEAQ (reference sequence). CDR3 sequence (DNA): TGTGCCAGCACCTTCGAGGGGGAAGAGACCCAGTACTTC. Residues: CASTFEGEETQYF.

The table lists this clonotype with many counts. V is TRBV2 and J is TRBJ2-4, with a tentative D call TRBD1 (6 bases). Germline values: CDR1 SNHLY, CDR2 FYNNEI. This CDR3 has 14 amino acids. V shed 7 bases and J shed 7 bases, with 17 bases lying between them. The DNA of the CDR3 is TGTGCCAGCACTGAGGAGGCAGGGGCGAACATTCAGTACTTC. Its protein product is CASTEEAGANIQYF.

The chain employs TRBV6-5 and TRBJ1-5, with TRBD1 matching 7 bases. This CDR3 is built from 16 residues. Germline-derived CDR1 and CDR2 are MNHEY and SVGAGI. The V and J ends lost 0 bases and 6 bases, in that order; junction bases with no gene match: 8. CDR3 loop: CASSYSADRVGQPQHF. The CDR3 region has the DNA TGTGCCAGCAGTTACTCCGCTGACAGGGTAGGTCAGCCCCAGCATTTT.

This clonotype showed up just a few times. J is TRBJ2-7 and V is TRBV11-2, with D possibly TRBD2 on 6 matching bases. The V end lost 6 bases, the J end lost 1 base, and 13 bases lay between the germline ends. From germline, CDR1 is SGHAT and CDR2 FQNNGV. The CDR3 is 14 amino acids. Here the CDR3 reads CASSSDYSSYEQYF. CDR3 DNA sequence: TGTGCCAGCAGTTCGGACTACTCTTCCTACGAGCAGTACTTC.